The rows below give T cell receptor beta chains drawn from one sample of a study of cytomegalovirus exposure and HLA in healthy donors. Measured with immunoSEQ multiplex PCR; TCRdb has only the in-frame clones, and not every one. The data show 140,000 to 150,000 clones, about 80% seen once. Material: PBMCs. These TCRs come from a man between 35 and 55 years old in good health and CMV-seronegative. Each CDR3 is given with its conserved first and last residue. The order of the fields is clone size, V gene, D gene, J gene, CDR3 DNA, CDR3 protein. D genes are given only for firm matches. Clone sizes are given selectively: once, few, many, or a class where the clone is expanded.

clone_size: -
v_call: TRBV5-1
d_call: -
j_call: TRBJ1-1
cdr3_nt: TGCGCCAGCAGCCTACCTTCAGGACAAATGAACACTGAAGCTTTCTTT
cdr3_aa: CASSLPSGQMNTEAFF

clone_size: -
v_call: TRBV4-3
d_call: TRBD1
j_call: TRBJ2-7
cdr3_nt: TGCGCCAGCAGCCCGGGACAGGGGACCTACGAGCAGTACTTC
cdr3_aa: CASSPGQGTYEQYF

clone_size: -
v_call: TRBV19
d_call: -
j_call: TRBJ1-5
cdr3_nt: TGTGCCAGTAGTATAGGGGCAGAGAATCAGCCCCAGCATTTT
cdr3_aa: CASSIGAENQPQHF

clone_size: -
v_call: TRBV9
d_call: -
j_call: TRBJ2-3
cdr3_nt: TGTGCCAGCAGCCGGACAGGCACAGATACGCAGTATTTT
cdr3_aa: CASSRTGTDTQYF

clone_size: -
v_call: TRBV27
d_call: TRBD1
j_call: TRBJ1-4
cdr3_nt: TGTGCCAGCCAGGGGGCGAATGAAAAACTGTTTTTT
cdr3_aa: CASQGANEKLFF

clone_size: few
v_call: TRBV27
d_call: -
j_call: TRBJ2-7
cdr3_nt: TGTGCCAGCAGTTTAGGGGGGTACGAGCAGTACTTC
cdr3_aa: CASSLGGYEQYF

clone_size: -
v_call: TRBV5-6
d_call: TRBD1
j_call: TRBJ1-2
cdr3_nt: TGTGCCAGCAGCTTACAGGGGGACTATGGCTACACCTTC
cdr3_aa: CASSLQGDYGYTF

clone_size: -
v_call: TRBV6-5
d_call: -
j_call: TRBJ1-5
cdr3_nt: TGTGCCAGCAGTTTCATAACGGATAGCTTGGATCAGCCCCAGCATTTT
cdr3_aa: CASSFITDSLDQPQHF

clone_size: few
v_call: TRBV5-6
d_call: TRBD1
j_call: TRBJ2-7
cdr3_nt: TGTGCCAGCAGTCGGGACAGATCCTACGAGCAGTACTTC
cdr3_aa: CASSRDRSYEQYF

clone_size: -
v_call: TRBV15
d_call: -
j_call: TRBJ1-2
cdr3_nt: TGTGCCACCTACTACGATGGCTACACCTTC
cdr3_aa: CATYYDGYTF

clone_size: -
v_call: TRBV9
d_call: TRBD1
j_call: TRBJ2-1
cdr3_nt: TGTGCCAGCAGCTCGAGGACAGGGAACTATGAGCAGTTCTTC
cdr3_aa: CASSSRTGNYEQFF

clone_size: few
v_call: TRBV19
d_call: TRBD1
j_call: TRBJ1-1
cdr3_nt: TGTGCCAGTACCAAGGACAGGGTGGACACTGAAGCTTTCTTT
cdr3_aa: CASTKDRVDTEAFF

clone_size: -
v_call: TRBV6-5
d_call: TRBD1
j_call: TRBJ1-2
cdr3_nt: TGTGCCAGCAGTTTGGGACAGGGTAGCTATGGCTACACCTTC
cdr3_aa: CASSLGQGSYGYTF

clone_size: -
v_call: TRBV27
d_call: TRBD1
j_call: TRBJ2-7
cdr3_nt: TGTGCCAGCAGTTTGGGGGGACAGGGGGGATCCTACGAGCAGTACTTC
cdr3_aa: CASSLGGQGGSYEQYF

clone_size: -
v_call: TRBV4-1
d_call: TRBD2
j_call: TRBJ2-3
cdr3_nt: TGCGCCAGCAGCCATCCTAGCGGGGGCACAGATACGCAGTATTTT
cdr3_aa: CASSHPSGGTDTQYF

clone_size: -
v_call: TRBV5-1
d_call: TRBD1
j_call: TRBJ2-7
cdr3_nt: TGCGCCAGCAGCATAACAGGGGGTGGGTCCTACGAGCAGTACTTC
cdr3_aa: CASSITGGGSYEQYF

clone_size: -
v_call: TRBV6-5
d_call: -
j_call: TRBJ1-5
cdr3_nt: TGTGCCAGCAGTTATGGTCGCCCAGGGGAGCCCCAGCATTTT
cdr3_aa: CASSYGRPGEPQHF

clone_size: -
v_call: TRBV20-1
d_call: -
j_call: TRBJ1-1
cdr3_nt: TGCAGTGTACAGTGGGTTGGATCTGCTTTCTTT
cdr3_aa: CSVQWVGSAFF

clone_size: -
v_call: TRBV11-2
d_call: -
j_call: TRBJ2-5
cdr3_nt: TGTGCCAGCAGCTTAGACAGGGAGACCCAGTACTTC
cdr3_aa: CASSLDRETQYF

clone_size: -
v_call: TRBV19
d_call: TRBD2
j_call: TRBJ2-7
cdr3_nt: TGTGCCAGTAGTATTCCCGGGGAGGGAGCCGAGCAGTACTTC
cdr3_aa: CASSIPGEGAEQYF

clone_size: -
v_call: TRBV7-6
d_call: TRBD1
j_call: TRBJ2-2
cdr3_nt: TGTGCCAGCAGCTTCGGACAGGGCTCGAACACCGGGGAGCTGTTTTTT
cdr3_aa: CASSFGQGSNTGELFF

clone_size: -
v_call: TRBV9
d_call: TRBD1
j_call: TRBJ1-2
cdr3_nt: TGTGCCAGCAGCGTAGGACTAGACAGGGAAAGTGGCTACACCTTC
cdr3_aa: CASSVGLDRESGYTF

clone_size: -
v_call: TRBV28
d_call: -
j_call: TRBJ2-7
cdr3_nt: TGTGCCAGCAGTTCCCCCCCTTACGAGCAGTACTTC
cdr3_aa: CASSSPPYEQYF

clone_size: -
v_call: TRBV6-1
d_call: TRBD1
j_call: TRBJ1-2
cdr3_nt: TGTGCCAGCCTTTTGAGACAGGGTAGCGGCTACACCTTC
cdr3_aa: CASLLRQGSGYTF

clone_size: few
v_call: TRBV5-4
d_call: TRBD1
j_call: TRBJ1-5
cdr3_nt: TGTGCCAGCAGCTGGGACAGGGATCAGCCCCAGCATTTT
cdr3_aa: CASSWDRDQPQHF

clone_size: -
v_call: TRBV28
d_call: -
j_call: TRBJ2-5
cdr3_nt: TGTGCCAGCAGTTTAACGGACAACCAAGAGACCCAGTACTTC
cdr3_aa: CASSLTDNQETQYF

clone_size: -
v_call: TRBV7-6
d_call: TRBD1
j_call: TRBJ1-6
cdr3_nt: TGTGCCAACGAAGGGGGCTCGAGTTCACCCCTCCACTTT
cdr3_aa: CANEGGSSSPLHF

clone_size: -
v_call: TRBV6-1
d_call: -
j_call: TRBJ1-1
cdr3_nt: TGTGCCAGCAGAGGACAGTCGAACACTGAAGCTTTCTTT
cdr3_aa: CASRGQSNTEAFF

clone_size: -
v_call: TRBV18
d_call: TRBD1
j_call: TRBJ1-6
cdr3_nt: TGTGCCAGCTCACCAGGGGACAGTGCGGCCTCACCCCTCCACTTT
cdr3_aa: CASSPGDSAASPLHF

clone_size: -
v_call: TRBV9
d_call: TRBD2
j_call: TRBJ2-1
cdr3_nt: TGTGCCAGCAGCGTAGGCCCGGGGGGGCGAGAGAATGAGCAGTTCTTC
cdr3_aa: CASSVGPGGRENEQFF

clone_size: -
v_call: TRBV19
d_call: TRBD2
j_call: TRBJ2-1
cdr3_nt: TGTGCCAGTAGTTTAAGGACTAGCGGGGGTTACAATGAGCAGTTCTTC
cdr3_aa: CASSLRTSGGYNEQFF

clone_size: -
v_call: TRBV2
d_call: TRBD1
j_call: TRBJ2-6
cdr3_nt: TGTGCCAGCAGGGAACGGGACAGGGGATTGTCTGGGGCCAACGTCCTGACTTTC
cdr3_aa: CASRERDRGLSGANVLTF

clone_size: -
v_call: TRBV18
d_call: TRBD1
j_call: TRBJ1-2
cdr3_nt: TGTGCCAGCTCCCCCTCGGGACAGGGATACTATGGCTACACCTTC
cdr3_aa: CASSPSGQGYYGYTF

clone_size: -
v_call: TRBV4-1
d_call: -
j_call: TRBJ2-7
cdr3_nt: TGCGCCAGCAGCCAGGGCTTCAGGGTTTCCTACGAGCAGTACTTC
cdr3_aa: CASSQGFRVSYEQYF

clone_size: -
v_call: TRBV19
d_call: -
j_call: TRBJ1-1
cdr3_nt: TGTGCCAGTAGTCCAGACGGGGGCACTGAAGCTTTCTTT
cdr3_aa: CASSPDGGTEAFF

clone_size: -
v_call: TRBV9
d_call: TRBD2
j_call: TRBJ2-7
cdr3_nt: TGTGCCAGCAGCGACCAGGCGGGGGTCTGGGGTGAGCAGTACTTC
cdr3_aa: CASSDQAGVWGEQYF

clone_size: -
v_call: TRBV5-1
d_call: -
j_call: TRBJ1-4
cdr3_nt: TGCGCCAGCAGCGGTTCGATAACAGGACCCCGGGAAAAACTGTTTTTT
cdr3_aa: CASSGSITGPREKLFF

clone_size: -
v_call: TRBV2
d_call: -
j_call: TRBJ1-5
cdr3_nt: TGTGCCAGCAAAAGCCAGCGTGACGGGCAGCCCCAGCATTTT
cdr3_aa: CASKSQRDGQPQHF